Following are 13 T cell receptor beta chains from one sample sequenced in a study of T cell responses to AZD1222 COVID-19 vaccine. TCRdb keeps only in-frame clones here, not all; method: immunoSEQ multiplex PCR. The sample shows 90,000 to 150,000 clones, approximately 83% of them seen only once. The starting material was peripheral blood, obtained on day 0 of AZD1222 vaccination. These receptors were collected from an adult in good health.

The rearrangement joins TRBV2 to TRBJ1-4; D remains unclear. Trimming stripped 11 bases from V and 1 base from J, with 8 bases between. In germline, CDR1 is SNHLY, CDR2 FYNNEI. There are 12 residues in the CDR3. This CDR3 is CARGGTNEKLFF. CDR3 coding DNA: TGTGCCCGTGGAGGAACTAATGAAAAACTGTTTTTT.

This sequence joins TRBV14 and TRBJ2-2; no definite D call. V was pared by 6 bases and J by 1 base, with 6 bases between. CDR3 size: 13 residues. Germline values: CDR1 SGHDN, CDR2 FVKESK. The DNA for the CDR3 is TGTGCCAGCAGGCTAAGGAACACCGGGGAGCTGTTTTTT. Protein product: CASRLRNTGELFF.

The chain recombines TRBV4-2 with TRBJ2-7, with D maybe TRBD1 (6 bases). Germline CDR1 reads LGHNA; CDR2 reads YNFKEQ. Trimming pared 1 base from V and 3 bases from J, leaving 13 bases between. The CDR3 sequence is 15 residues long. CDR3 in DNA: TGTGCCAGCAGCCAAGGCCCAGGGGCGGGCTACGAGCAGTACTTC. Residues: CASSQGPGAGYEQYF.

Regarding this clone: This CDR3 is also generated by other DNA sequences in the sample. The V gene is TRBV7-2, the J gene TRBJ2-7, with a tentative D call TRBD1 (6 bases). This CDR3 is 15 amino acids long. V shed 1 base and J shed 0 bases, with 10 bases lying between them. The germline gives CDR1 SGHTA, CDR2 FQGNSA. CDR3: CASSLVQGSSYEQYF. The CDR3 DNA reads TGTGCCAGCAGCTTAGTACAGGGAAGCTCCTACGAGCAGTACTTC.

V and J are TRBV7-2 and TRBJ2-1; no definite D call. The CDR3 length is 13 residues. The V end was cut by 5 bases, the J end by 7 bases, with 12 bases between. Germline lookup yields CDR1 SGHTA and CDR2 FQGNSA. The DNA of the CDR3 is TGTGCCAGCAGCGAACGGCCTACTAATGAGCAGTTCTTC. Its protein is CASSERPTNEQFF.

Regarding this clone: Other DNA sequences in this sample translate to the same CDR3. CDR3 in DNA: TGTGCCAGCAGCACGAAGGGACCAGACATCGATACGCAGTATTTT. This encodes CASSTKGPDIDTQYF. The gene calls are TRBV5-4 and TRBJ2-3; the D gene could be TRBD1 or TRBD2 (5 bases each). CDR1 is SGHNT and CDR2 is YYREEE in the germline V gene (reference sequence). V dropped 4 bases and J dropped 6 bases, with 18 bases sitting between them. The CDR3 is 15 residues long.

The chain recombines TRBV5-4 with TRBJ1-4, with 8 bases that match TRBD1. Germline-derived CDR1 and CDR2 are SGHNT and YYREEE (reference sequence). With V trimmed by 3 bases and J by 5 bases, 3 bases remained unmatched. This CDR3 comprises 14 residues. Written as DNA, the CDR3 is TGTGCCAGCAGCTCGGACAGGGCGAATGAAAAACTGTTTTTT. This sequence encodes CASSSDRANEKLFF.

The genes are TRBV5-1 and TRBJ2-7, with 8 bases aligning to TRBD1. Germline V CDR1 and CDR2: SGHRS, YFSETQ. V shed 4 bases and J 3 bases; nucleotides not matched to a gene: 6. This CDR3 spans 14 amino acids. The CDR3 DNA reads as TGCGCCAGCAGCGAGACAGGGGAAGACTACGAGCAGTACTTC. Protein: CASSETGEDYEQYF. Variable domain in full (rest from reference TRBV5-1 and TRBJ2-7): KAGVTQTPRYLIKTRGQQVTLSCSPISGHRSVSWYQQTPGQGLQFLFEYFSETQRNKGNFPGRFSGRQFSNSRSEMNVSTLELGDSALYLCASSETGEDYEQYFGPGTRLTVT.

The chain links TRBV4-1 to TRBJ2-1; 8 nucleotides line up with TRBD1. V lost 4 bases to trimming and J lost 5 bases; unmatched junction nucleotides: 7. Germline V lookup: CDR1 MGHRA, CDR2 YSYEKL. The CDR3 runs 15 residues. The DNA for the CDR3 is TGCGCCAGCAGCCGCGGACAGGGCACGAACAATGAGCAGTTCTTC. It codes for CASSRGQGTNNEQFF.

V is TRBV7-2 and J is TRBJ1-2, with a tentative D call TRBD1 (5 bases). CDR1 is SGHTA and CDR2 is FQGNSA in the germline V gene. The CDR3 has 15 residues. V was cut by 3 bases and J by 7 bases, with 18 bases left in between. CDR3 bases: TGTGCCAGCAGCTTTCTCAGGGACGGGTTTGGTGGCTACACCTTC. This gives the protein CASSFLRDGFGGYTF.

The CDR3 bases are TGTGCCAGCAGTTTAGATGTTGGTTACGAGCAGTACTTC. This sequence encodes CASSLDVGYEQYF. The chain is built from TRBV12-3 or TRBV12-4 and TRBJ2-7; D not certain. V was pared by 1 base and J by 4 bases, with 8 bases between. The CDR3 loop spans 13 amino acids.

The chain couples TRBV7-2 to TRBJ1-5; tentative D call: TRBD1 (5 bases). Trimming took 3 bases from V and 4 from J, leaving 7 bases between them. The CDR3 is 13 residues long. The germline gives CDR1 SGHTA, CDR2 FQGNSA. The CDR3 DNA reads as TGTGCCAGCAGCTTTCGGGGGAATCAGCCCCAGCATTTT. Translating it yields CASSFRGNQPQHF.

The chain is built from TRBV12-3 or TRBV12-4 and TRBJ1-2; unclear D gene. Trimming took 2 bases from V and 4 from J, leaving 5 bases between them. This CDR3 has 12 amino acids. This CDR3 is CASSLPLYGYTF. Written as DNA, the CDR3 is TGTGCCAGCAGTTTACCCCTCTATGGCTACACCTTC.